The 31 T cell receptor beta chains in this list originate from one sample, sequenced in a study of early T cells in non-severe SARS-CoV-2 infection. TCRdb reanalysed the 5' RACE reads using MiXCR and keeps one entry per CDR3 protein. This table has some 28,000 distinct CDR3 sequences, 8.5% to 10% appearing once. Source material: whole blood. These receptors all stem from an adult who was a healthcare worker with PCR-confirmed SARS-CoV-2 infection or an uninfected control (not recorded which).

The CDR3: CASSLKRGLKNIQYF. The CDR3 coding sequence is TGTGCCAGCAGCTTAAAGAGGGGCCTTAAAAACATTCAGTACTTC. V is TRBV7-2 and J is TRBJ2-4; D is possibly TRBD1 or TRBD2 (5 bases each). Germline CDR1 SGHTA, CDR2 FQGNSA. The CDR3 consists of 15 residues. The V end lost 2 bases, the J end lost 4 bases, and 12 bases lay between the germline ends.

With respect to this clonotype: A much larger clone differs by one base, so this may be a read error. This chain uses TRBV6-6 with TRBJ2-1; tentative D call: TRBD2 (5 bases). The CDR3 spans 15 residues. The germline V gene encodes CDR1 MNHNY and CDR2 SVGAGI (reference sequence). CDR3 bases: TGTGCCGGCAGTTACCCGACGGGGATGCGCAATGAGCAGTTCTTC. As protein: CAGSYPTGMRNEQFF.

This sequence joins TRBV6-5 and TRBJ2-7; the match to TRBD1 covers 9 bases. The germline gives CDR1 MNHEY, CDR2 SVGAGI. V trimming: 2 bases; J trimming: 4 bases; junction bases outside the gene matches: 6. This CDR3 spans 15 amino acids. CDR3 protein: CASSYTDRGGYEQYF. The CDR3, as DNA: TGTGCCAGCAGTTACACGGACAGGGGAGGTTACGAGCAGTACTTC.

This clonotype is termed medium-sized (0.01 to 0.1%). This sequence joins TRBV18 and TRBJ2-7; no clear D. Between the trimmed V and J ends, which lost 0 bases and 2 bases, there was a span of 5 bases. Per the germline V gene, CDR1 is KGHSH and CDR2 is LQKENI. The CDR3 extends over 13 amino acids. The CDR3 nucleotides are TGTGCCAGCTCACCACCGTCGGCCTACGAGCAGTACTTC. As protein: CASSPPSAYEQYF.

This clonotype was seen many times. The chain links TRBV21-1 to TRBJ2-3; the table's D call TRBD2 went unverified against the DNA. TRBV21-1 is shown as a pseudogene. The CDR3 has 17 residues. The CDR3 spells CASSRLDCGEFTDTQYF. CDR3 nucleotide sequence: TGTGCCAGCAGCAGACTTGACTGCGGGGAATTCACAGATACGCAGTATTTT.

This chain links TRBV7-2 with TRBJ2-1; D might be TRBD1 or TRBD2, each matching 5 bases. Trimming stripped 3 bases from V and 6 bases from J, with 15 bases between. The germline V gene has CDR1 SGHTA and CDR2 FQGNSA. The CDR3 runs to 15 residues. CDR3 sequence: CASSLRGVEVNEQFF. The CDR3 DNA reads TGTGCCAGCAGCTTGCGAGGGGTAGAGGTCAATGAGCAGTTCTTC. The whole variable domain, remainder taken from reference TRBV7-2 and TRBJ2-1, is GAGVSQSPSNKVTEKGKDVELRCDPISGHTALYWYRQSLGQGLEFLIYFQGNSAPDKSGLPSDRFSAERTGGSVSTLTIQRTQQEDSAVYLCASSLRGVEVNEQFFGPGTRLTVL.

This clonotype turned up a few times. The V call is TRBV12-3 or TRBV12-4, the J call TRBJ2-7; 10 bases are shared with TRBD1. V lost 3 bases and J lost 7; bases outside the gene matches: 6. CDR3 size: 14 residues. In nucleotides, the CDR3 is TGTGCCAGCAGTTTGCGACAGGGGGCGGAAGAGCAGTACTTC. Encoded protein: CASSLRQGAEEQYF.

This clonotype was counted many times. The gene calls are TRBV20-1 and TRBJ2-5, with D possibly TRBD1 on 5 matching bases. The germline CDR1 and CDR2 sequences are DFQATT and SNEGSKA (reference sequence). V was cut by 5 bases and J by 1 base, with 11 bases left in between. The CDR3 covers 13 residues. CDR3: CSAVLGPQETQYF. The CDR3 coding sequence is TGCAGTGCTGTCTTGGGGCCCCAAGAGACCCAGTACTTC.

This clonotype appeared many times. The rearrangement links TRBV6-2 or TRBV6-3 to TRBJ2-4; D could derive from TRBD1 or TRBD2 (5 bases each). The CDR3 covers 14 residues. In germline, CDR1 is MNHEY, CDR2 SVGEGT. Trimming shortened V by 2 bases and J by 2 bases, and 7 bases separated the two germline ends. CDR3 residues: CASSYGGTKNIQYF. Written as DNA, the CDR3 is TGTGCCAGCAGTTACGGGGGAACCAAAAACATTCAGTACTTC.

J is TRBJ2-3 and V is TRBV29-1, with no clear D. The CDR3 totals 13 residues. Trimming removed 2 bases at V and 5 bases at J, with 11 bases between. Germline CDR1 SQVTM, CDR2 ANQGSEA. The CDR3 DNA is TGCAGCGTTGAAACGAGGACGAGAGATACGCAGTATTTT. Its protein is CSVETRTRDTQYF.

This clonotype was found a few times. The junction shows a germline mismatch at one end, possibly a read error. The chain uses TRBV5-1 and TRBJ2-7; 10 bases are shared with TRBD1. The CDR3 loop spans 15 amino acids. Germline assignment: CDR1 SGHRS and CDR2 YFSETQ. Here the CDR3 reads CASSLTGQGPYEQYF. The CDR3 bases are TGCGCCAGCAGCTTAACGGGACAGGGGCCCTATGAGCAGTACTTC.

This clonotype occurred once. The gene calls are TRBV4-3 and TRBJ2-1, with D possibly matching TRBD2 (6 bases). V dropped 1 base and J dropped 0 bases, with 16 bases sitting between them. This CDR3 region has 18 residues. The germline CDR1 and CDR2 sequences are LGHNA and YSLEER. The DNA of the CDR3 is TGCGCCAGCAGCCAAGCCGGAAACCGGGACTTCTCCTACAATGAGCAGTTCTTC. Residues: CASSQAGNRDFSYNEQFF.

This clonotype was recorded only once. The rearrangement uses TRBV5-1 and TRBJ1-4; D remains unclear. The CDR3 contains 14 residues. Germline V lookup: CDR1 SGHRS, CDR2 YFSETQ. Trimming stripped 9 bases from V and 0 bases from J, with 12 bases between. For the CDR3, the DNA is TGCGCCACACGGAAGGCGTCAACTAATGAAAAACTGTTTTTT. This translates into CATRKASTNEKLFF.

This clonotype was recorded at least ten times. The gene calls are TRBV7-9 and TRBJ2-3, with 9 bases that match TRBD2. The length of the CDR3 is 17 residues. The V segment lost 5 bases and the J segment 4 bases; nucleotides outside the gene matches: 13. Germline lookup yields CDR1 SEHNR and CDR2 FQNEAQ (reference sequence). The CDR3 region is CASSPAWSGGFADTQYF. The DNA for the CDR3 is TGTGCCAGCAGCCCGGCTTGGAGCGGGGGGTTTGCAGATACGCAGTATTTT.

This clonotype was counted ten times or more. CDR3 in amino acids: CASSPSIGYTF. The CDR3 DNA is TGTGCCAGCAGCCCGTCGATCGGCTACACCTTC. The genes are TRBV7-2 and TRBJ1-2, with unresolved D. Germline assignment: CDR1 SGHTA and CDR2 FQGNSA. The CDR3 is made up of 11 amino acids. The ends were cut back, 5 bases at V and 8 bases at J, with 9 bases in the middle.

This clonotype was recorded at least ten times. This chain connects TRBV6-4 to TRBJ1-2; no reliable D call. In germline, CDR1 is MRHNA, CDR2 SNTAGT. The V end lost 2 bases, the J end lost 1 base, and 14 bases lay between the germline ends. The length of the CDR3 is 16 residues. CDR3 protein: CASSDVPAAFNYGYTF. The CDR3 DNA sequence: TGTGCCAGCAGTGACGTCCCGGCAGCATTTAACTATGGCTACACCTTC.

At least ten counts were recorded for this clonotype. The V call is TRBV29-1, the J call TRBJ2-7; 11 bases line up with TRBD1. Trimming removed 6 bases from V and 2 bases from J; junction bases left unmatched: 9. CDR3 length: 15 amino acids. Germline V gene lookup returns CDR1 SQVTM and CDR2 ANQGSEA. Here the CDR3 reads CSVERTGGSTYEQYF. The CDR3 coding sequence is TGCAGCGTAGAGCGGACAGGGGGCTCAACCTACGAGCAGTACTTC.

This clonotype was counted at least ten times. The V gene is TRBV20-1, the J gene TRBJ2-7; D is ambiguous. The germline V gene encodes CDR1 DFQATT and CDR2 SNEGSKA (reference sequence). Trimming shortened V by 2 bases and J by 0 bases, and 2 bases separated the two germline ends. The CDR3 is 11 amino acids. The CDR3 nucleotides are TGCAGTGCTAGAATCTCCTACGAGCAGTACTTC. Translation: CSARISYEQYF.

This clonotype was seen repeatedly, ten times or more. The chain recombines TRBV5-1 with TRBJ1-1, with D unresolved. Germline lookup yields CDR1 SGHRS and CDR2 YFSETQ. V lost 2 bases to trimming and J lost 1 base, with 9 bases between them. This CDR3 is 14 amino acids long. CDR3 in DNA: TGCGCCAGCAGCTTAGGACTCTCGAACACTGAAGCTTTCTTT. Residues: CASSLGLSNTEAFF.

This clonotype was seen at least ten times. V and J are TRBV9 and TRBJ1-5; unclear D gene. The CDR3 runs to 15 residues. Germline lookup yields CDR1 SGDLS and CDR2 YYNGEE. The germline V and J ends were trimmed by 0 bases and 4 bases, with 11 bases remaining between them. This CDR3 is CASSVGPVLNQPQHF. CDR3 nucleotides: TGTGCCAGCAGCGTAGGCCCCGTGCTGAATCAGCCCCAGCATTTT.

This clonotype was recorded at least ten times. This chain uses TRBV11-1 with TRBJ2-5, with a possible D match to TRBD1 (6 bases). Trimming shortened V by 4 bases and J by 2 bases, and 14 bases separated the two germline ends. The CDR3 totals 15 residues. The germline V gene has CDR1 SGHAT and CDR2 FQDESV (reference sequence). Written as DNA, the CDR3 is TGTGCCAGCAGCTGGACGACAGGATTGCAAGAGACCCAGTACTTC. Translation gives CASSWTTGLQETQYF.

This clonotype has more than one count but fewer than ten. V is TRBV20-1 and J is TRBJ1-1; D call uncertain. Trimming took 0 bases from V and 1 from J, leaving 9 bases between them. This CDR3 has 14 amino acids. Looked up from germline, CDR1 is DFQATT and CDR2 is SNEGSKA (reference sequence). CDR3 sequence: CSARDIGRNTEAFF. The CDR3 nucleotides read TGCAGTGCTAGAGATATCGGGAGGAACACTGAAGCTTTCTTT.

The V gene is TRBV2, the J gene TRBJ2-1; D ambiguous. The CDR3 sequence is 13 residues long. V gave up 8 bases and J gave up 3 bases, with 11 bases separating them. Germline CDR1 is SNHLY and CDR2 is FYNNEI. The CDR3 bases are TGTGCCAGCGGAAAAGACAACTACAATGAGCAGTTCTTC. Residues: CASGKDNYNEQFF.

This clonotype was seen at least ten times. The gene calls are TRBV4-1 and TRBJ2-7; D unclear. The CDR3 loop spans 15 amino acids. CDR1 is MGHRA, CDR2 YSYEKL, per germline. The V gene lost 2 bases and the J gene lost 5 bases, with 16 bases spanning the gap. This CDR3 is CASSQKFTVGDEQYF. The CDR3 DNA sequence: TGCGCCAGCAGCCAAAAGTTCACTGTCGGTGACGAGCAGTACTTC.

This clonotype was detected ten times or more. This rearrangement joins TRBV10-3 to TRBJ2-5; D could derive from TRBD1 or TRBD2 (6 bases each). V shed 3 bases and J shed 4 bases, with 15 bases lying between them. Germline values: CDR1 ENHRY, CDR2 SYGVKD. This CDR3 contains 15 residues. The CDR3 DNA follows: TGTGCCATCAGTGATTCTCTGGGGGGCCCAGAGACCCAGTACTTC. This encodes CAISDSLGGPETQYF.

There are many counts of this clonotype. The chain has TRBV12-3 or TRBV12-4 and TRBJ1-2, with D maybe TRBD1 (5 bases). This CDR3 region has 13 residues. V lost 6 bases and J 2 bases, leaving 10 bases between the germline ends. In nucleotides, the CDR3 is TGTGCCAGCAGCCAGGGCAGCAACTATGGCTACACCTTC. Residues: CASSQGSNYGYTF.

This clonotype showed up many times. The rearrangement uses TRBV11-2 and TRBJ2-3; D is uncertain. The CDR3 contains 17 residues. Germline V gene data show CDR1 as SGHAT and CDR2 as FQNNGV. With 3 bases removed from V and 1 base from J, the gap between germline ends came to 17 bases. The CDR3 spells CASSFYGDIAGTDTQYF. Here the CDR3 DNA reads TGTGCCAGCAGCTTCTACGGCGATATTGCCGGCACAGATACGCAGTATTTT. The full variable domain, in which reference TRBV11-2 and TRBJ2-3 provide the parts outside the CDR3, is EAGVAQSPRYKIIEKRQSVAFWCNPISGHATLYWYQQILGQGPKLLIQFQNNGVVDDSQLPKDRFSAERLKGVDSTLKIQPAKLEDSAVYLCASSFYGDIAGTDTQYFGPGTRLTVL.

This clonotype has a count of ten or more. V usage is TRBV19 and J usage is TRBJ1-2, with 11 bases matching TRBD1. Germline assignment: CDR1 LNHDA and CDR2 SQIVND (reference sequence). The CDR3 length is 16 residues. The trim removed 7 bases at V and 2 bases at J, leaving 9 bases unmatched. CDR3 sequence reads: CASKVGQGATNYGYTF. The CDR3 DNA follows: TGTGCCAGTAAAGTAGGACAGGGGGCTACCAACTATGGCTACACCTTC.

This clonotype was seen many times. This rearrangement joins TRBV11-3 to TRBJ2-3; D possibly matches TRBD1 or TRBD2 (7 bases each). This CDR3 has 16 residues. Per germline, CDR1 SGHNT and CDR2 YENEEA. Deletions cut 5 bases from V and 0 bases from J, with 15 bases between. The CDR3 sequence is CASSPGGDTSTDTQYF. The CDR3 nucleotides are TGTGCCAGCAGCCCAGGGGGGGATACTAGCACAGATACGCAGTATTTT. Variable domain in full (rest from reference TRBV11-3 and TRBJ2-3): EAGVVQSPRYKIIEKKQPVAFWCNPISGHNTLYWYLQNLGQGPELLIRYENEEAVDDSQLPKDRFSAERLKGVDSTLKIQPAELGDSAVYLCASSPGGDTSTDTQYFGPGTRLTVL.

This clonotype showed up many times. The CDR3 here is CASSFNPDRGWEQYF. Here the CDR3 DNA reads TGTGCCAGCAGCTTTAACCCGGACAGGGGCTGGGAGCAGTACTTC. V and J are TRBV7-9 and TRBJ2-7, with 9 bases matching TRBD1. The CDR3 length is 15 residues. V dropped 3 bases and J dropped 7; count of bases not matched to a gene: 10. Germline loops: CDR1 SEHNR, CDR2 FQNEAQ (reference sequence).

The table lists this clonotype with many counts. J is TRBJ1-4 and V is TRBV10-2; TRBD1 might be the D (5 bases). Trimming stripped 8 bases from V and 7 bases from J, with 14 bases between. The CDR3 spans 13 residues. Germline CDR1 reads WSHSY; CDR2 reads SAAADI. CDR3 region: CASSSRDPEKLFF. CDR3 DNA sequence: TGCGCCAGCTCTTCCCGGGACCCTGAAAAACTGTTTTTT.